Listed here are 7 T cell receptor beta chains from one sample, sequenced in a study of shared T cell receptors in the human thymus. Clones were sequenced by immunoSEQ multiplex PCR, and TCRdb holds only the in-frame ones, with some missing. The data contain 700,000 to 750,000 clones, roughly 88% of them singletons. These data also featured in a second study, about human thymus T cells.

Sample: thymocytes. These receptors all come from a girl less than two years old with a congenital heart defect.

CDR3 amino acids: CASRQGWRGYTF. The CDR3 DNA follows: TGTGCCAGCAGACAGGGTTGGCGTGGCTACACCTTC. The chain employs TRBV28 and TRBJ1-2; possibly TRBD1 for D (6 bases). This CDR3 region has 12 residues. V was cut by 6 bases and J by 7 bases, with 12 bases left in between. Per germline, CDR1 MDHEN and CDR2 SYDVKM.

The chain links TRBV19 to TRBJ1-5, with D hard to call. This CDR3 is 13 amino acids long. The germline V and J ends were trimmed by 8 bases and 1 base, with 9 bases remaining between them. Germline loops: CDR1 LNHDA, CDR2 SQIVND (reference sequence). In DNA form, the CDR3 reads TGTGCCAGTGTCGGGAGGAGCAATCAGCCCCAGCATTTT. It translates to CASVGRSNQPQHF.

This clone was recorded only once. The chain has TRBV7-8 and TRBJ2-3, with 11 bases fitting TRBD2. The germline V gene has CDR1 SGHVS and CDR2 FQNEAQ. This CDR3 is built from 16 residues. J gave up 3 bases and V 6 bases, and 8 bases lay outside the gene matches. CDR3 amino acids: CASRFPSGGLTDTQYF. Written as DNA, the CDR3 is TGTGCCAGCAGGTTCCCTAGCGGGGGGCTGACAGATACGCAGTATTTT.

The rearrangement links TRBV18 to TRBJ1-6; TRBD1 agrees at 7 bases. The CDR3 is 16 amino acids. The junction had 11 bases not matched to a gene; V was cut back by 5 bases and J by 7 bases. Germline CDR1 KGHSH, CDR2 LQKENI. CDR3 DNA sequence: TGTGCCAGCTCATTTAAATCGGGACAGCAAAATTCACCCCTCCACTTT. This gives the protein CASSFKSGQQNSPLHF.

The V call is TRBV5-1, the J call TRBJ2-5; TRBD1 aligns across 8 bases. Trimming cost V 9 bases and J 5 bases; bases outside gene matches: 15. The CDR3 sequence is 15 residues long. Germline CDR1 is SGHRS and CDR2 is YFSETQ. CDR3 loop: CATRWRQGTLETQYF. CDR3 in DNA: TGCGCCACCAGGTGGAGACAGGGGACTTTGGAGACCCAGTACTTC.

The V and J genes are TRBV12-5 and TRBJ2-1; possible D gene TRBD1, 5 bases. The CDR3 consists of 17 residues. In germline, CDR1 is LGHNT, CDR2 FRNRAP. Trimming pared 4 bases from V and 4 bases from J, leaving 20 bases between. The DNA for the CDR3 is TGTGCTAGTGGTTCGATGAAACAGGATCTTCTTTACAATGAGCAGTTCTTC. Its translation is CASGSMKQDLLYNEQFF.

The chain uses TRBV29-1 and TRBJ2-1, with 7 bases lining up with TRBD2. This CDR3 contains 14 residues. Germline-derived CDR1 and CDR2 are SQVTM and ANQGSEA. V gave up 0 bases and J gave up 9 bases; unmatched junction bases: 8. As DNA, the CDR3 is TGCAGCGTTGAAGATGGGGGGGTTAATCGTGAGCAGTTCTTC. Translating it yields CSVEDGGVNREQFF.